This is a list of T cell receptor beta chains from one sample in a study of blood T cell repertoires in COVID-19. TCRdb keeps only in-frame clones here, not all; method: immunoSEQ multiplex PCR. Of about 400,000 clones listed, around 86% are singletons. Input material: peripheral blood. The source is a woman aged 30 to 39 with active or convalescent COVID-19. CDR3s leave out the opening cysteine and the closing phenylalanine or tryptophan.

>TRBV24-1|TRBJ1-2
ATSEEGSGYT
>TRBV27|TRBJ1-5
ASSLQGENQPQH
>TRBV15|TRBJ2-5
ATSREGVTPRTQY
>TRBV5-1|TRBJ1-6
ASSPGQGTVALH
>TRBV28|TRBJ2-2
ASSRREGRTGELF
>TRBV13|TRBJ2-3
ASKEGAYPTDTQY
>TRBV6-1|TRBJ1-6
ASSEIDNQPLH
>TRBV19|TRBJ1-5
ASRREGEVQPQH
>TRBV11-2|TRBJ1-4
ASSLIDEKLF
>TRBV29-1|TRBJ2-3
SVNLAGTSTDTQY
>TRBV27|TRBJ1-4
ASSLSIDSRLF
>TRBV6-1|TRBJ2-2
ASSEGLGDTGELF
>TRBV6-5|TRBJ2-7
ASSRSGVSYEQY
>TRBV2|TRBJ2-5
ASRYSGRIFKETQY
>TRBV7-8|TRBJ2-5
ASSLVERGLQETQY
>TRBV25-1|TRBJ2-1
ASSDRDTNSYNEQF
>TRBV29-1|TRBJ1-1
SVGGRLNTEAF
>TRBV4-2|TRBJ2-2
ASSRDGGAPGELF
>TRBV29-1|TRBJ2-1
SVDPQQGTYNEQF
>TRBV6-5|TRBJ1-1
ASSKPGRGVAEAF
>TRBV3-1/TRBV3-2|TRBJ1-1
ASSRLDKNTEAF
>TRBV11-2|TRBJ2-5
ASSWGTSGDVGETQY